The source of this T cell receptor (beta chain) is a study of beta chain features in type 1 diabetes. CDR3 length: 18 residues. CDR1 and CDR2 from the germline V gene are GTSNPN and SVGIG (reference sequence). After removal of 2 bases from V and 7 bases from J, the junction contained 20 bases not matched to a gene. This clone came up a few times. Antigen specificity is unknown. Expressed TCRB transcripts were sequenced because the entire RNA isolate underwent reverse transcription. The repertoire was sequenced with immunoSEQ multiplex PCR; TCRdb's copy has only in-frame clones and lacks some. The sample shows around 500,000 clones, about 32% of them seen only once. The study, taken as a whole, reports: For Type 1 diabetes patients, all four CD4+ subsets carried TCRB CDR3s that were moderately but significantly shorter. VDJ junctions from patients with type 1 diabetes contained fewer insertions and more deletions. Relative to healthy donors, patients appeared to have naive, central memory and Treg TCRB repertoires that were more similar.

This clonotype was obtained from a man younger than 35 in good health. The rearrangement links TRBV30 to TRBJ2-5, with 9 positions matching TRBD2. The specimen sequenced was naive CD4+ T cells from blood. The CDR3 protein is CAWSLRHFSGGLRVTQYF. The CDR3 nucleotides are TGTGCCTGGAGTCTCCGCCACTTTAGCGGGGGCCTACGCGTGACCCAGTACTTC.